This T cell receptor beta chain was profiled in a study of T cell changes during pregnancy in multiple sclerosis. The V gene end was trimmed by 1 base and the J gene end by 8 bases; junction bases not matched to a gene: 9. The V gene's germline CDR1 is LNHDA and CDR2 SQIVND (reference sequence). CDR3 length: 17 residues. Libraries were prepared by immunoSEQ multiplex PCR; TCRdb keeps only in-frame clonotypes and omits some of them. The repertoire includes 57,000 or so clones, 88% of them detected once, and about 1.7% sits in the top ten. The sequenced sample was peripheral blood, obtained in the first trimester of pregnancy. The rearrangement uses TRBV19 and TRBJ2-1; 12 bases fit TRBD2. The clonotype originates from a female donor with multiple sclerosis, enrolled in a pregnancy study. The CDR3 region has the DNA TGTGCCAGTAGTATAGGGACTAGCGGGATTAATAGATATGAGCAGTTCTTC. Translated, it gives CASSIGTSGINRYEQFF.